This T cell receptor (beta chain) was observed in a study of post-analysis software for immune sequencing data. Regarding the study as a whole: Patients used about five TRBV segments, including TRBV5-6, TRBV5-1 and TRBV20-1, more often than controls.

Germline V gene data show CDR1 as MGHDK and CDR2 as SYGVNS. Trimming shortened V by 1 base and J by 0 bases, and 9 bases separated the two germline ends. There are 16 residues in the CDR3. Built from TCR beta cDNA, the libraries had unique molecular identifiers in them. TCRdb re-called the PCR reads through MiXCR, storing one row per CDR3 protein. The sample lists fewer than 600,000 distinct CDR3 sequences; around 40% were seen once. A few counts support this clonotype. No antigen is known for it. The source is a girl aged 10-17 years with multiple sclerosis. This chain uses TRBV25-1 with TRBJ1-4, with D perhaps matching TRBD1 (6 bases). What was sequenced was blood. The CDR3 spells CASSESGTTTNEKLFF. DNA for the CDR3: TGTGCCAGCAGTGAATCAGGGACAACAACTAATGAAAAACTGTTTTTT. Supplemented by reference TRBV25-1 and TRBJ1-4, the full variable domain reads EADIYQTPRYLVIGTGKKITLECSQTMGHDKMYWYQQDPGMELHLIHYSYGVNSTEKGDLSSESTVSRIRTEHFPLTLESARPSHTSQYLCASSESGTTTNEKLFFGSGTQLSVL.